This record concerns one TCR beta chain sequence. The antigen it binds to is not known. There are no base qualities to consult, and no much larger clone falls within one base. Taken from the germline V gene, the CDR1 and CDR2 loops are SGHTA and FQGNSA. The germline ends are 15 bases apart after V is trimmed by 5 bases and J by 5 bases. Including cysteine and phenylalanine, the CDR3 has 14 amino acids. Solely the CDR3 DNA is kept, with 42 bases framed from the first base. According to the study, the label for this sample's treatment or condition signals: over 15 received Ad26.COV2.S at low or high dose, single or two shots; about 5 received placebo; per-sample allocation not given. For vaccine and placebo recipients, repertoires were sequenced using samples collected on day 63 after the first injection. Cohort 1b enrolled around 23 adults aged 18-55 years at a single site in Boston, USA, between 29 July and 7 August 2020. Ad26.COV2.S was a replication-incompetent adenovirus type 26 vector that expressed a prefusion-stabilized SARS-CoV-2 spike protein derived from the original Wuhan strain.

TCRbeta CDR3 regions were sequenced with the immunoSEQ Assay. After extraction, genomic DNA underwent amplification by bias-controlled multiplex PCR, followed by high-throughput sequencing. On the authors' methods: To quantify the absolute abundance of each unique TCRbeta CDR3 region, sequences were collapsed and filtered. Usable DNA was measured by amplifying reference genes present in all nucleated cells, and TCRbeta template counts were normalized to that usable DNA to estimate T cell fraction. Repertoire TCRs were annotated as SARS-CoV-2-specific when V gene, CDR3 amino acid sequence and J gene were exactly matched to a known reactive TCR set. MIRA supplied the reference SARS-CoV-2 TCR set, which was filtered for enrichment in COVID-19-positive ImmuneCODE repertoires so that public or cross-reactive TCRs were removed. Using the MIRA antigens, annotated TCRs were further analysed by specific ORF or by position within an ORF. Depth was the summed frequency of annotated unique rearrangements, while breadth was defined as annotated unique rearrangements over total unique productive rearrangements. Two-sided Wilcoxon rank-sum tests were applied when comparing TCR breadth between groups. Drawn from immuneACCESS, this table holds only the in-frame rearrangements with V and J called that TCRdb kept. Clones are partly lost; checked studies trace under half to an unresolved V gene and leave the rest unexplained. That table furnishes V, J and clone size, whereas the DNA furnished D and trimming. The sample data list roughly 500,000 clones, and roughly 89% of these were observed just once. The ten top clones hold around 2.6% of the sample.

These data come from a study of Ad26.COV2.S vaccination and SARS-CoV-2 variants (dated by TCRdb to the early 2020s). At the level of the whole study: Donors in the vaccine arm were drawn from COV1001, a multicentre, randomized, double-blind, placebo-controlled phase I-IIa trial testing Ad26.COV2.S in healthy adults. Dosing of Ad26.COV2.S was intramuscular, at either 5x10^10 or 1x10^11 viral particles, delivered as one shot or as two shots spaced 56 days apart. TCRbeta repertoire sequencing served as the tool for gauging how specific and how broad the SARS-CoV-2-reactive T cell receptors were following Ad26.COV2.S vaccination. The TCR-sequenced set comprised around 30 samples: some 20 Ad26.COV2.S vaccine recipients, 5 placebo recipients and 8 SARS-CoV-2 convalescent individuals. Participants in the trial were split at random into five groups of five each, receiving low-dose or high-dose Ad26.COV2.S once or twice, or else placebo on both occasions. Throughout the experiments and outcome assessment, investigators stayed blinded to trial group allocation. Here is what the overall study found, with its caveats: Ad26.COV2.S recipients had higher spike-specific TCR breadth than placebo recipients (P = 0.0014). After vaccination, spike-specific CD8+ and CD4+ T cell responses were reported to show substantial breadth. The authors noted that the TCR breadth and depth analyses may have underestimated total T cell responses. The study was not powered for comparison of responses between vaccine doses or regimens. Non-spike TCR breadth was comparable between vaccine and placebo recipients, consistent with the vaccine containing only spike.

The clonotype comes from a person between 18 and 60 years old who received the Ad26.COV2.S COVID-19 vaccine or a placebo. Sequences were derived from peripheral blood, sampled in a trial of Ad26.COV2.S vaccine versus placebo. The chain joins TRBV7-2 to TRBJ2-5, with no D gene named confidently. The nucleotides read TGTGCCAGCAGCCCCTTCGCGGTCCGGGAGACCCAGTACTTC. It codes for CASSPFAVRETQYF.